Sequencing of this T cell receptor beta chain was carried out in a study of shared clonotypes between healthy human individuals. Regarding the study as a whole: In general, naive subsets displayed greater estimated richness than memory subsets did. The sharing of around 5% of naive CD4 clonotypes was seen across a handful of donors.

Points on this clone: The antigen is unknown.

All of the donors resided in Nashville, Tennessee, and each was a Caucasian adult. Germline trimming cut 3 bases from V and 1 base from J; bases unmatched to any gene: 7. Germline V gene lookup returns CDR1 SNHLY and CDR2 FYNNEI. The CDR3 loop spans 16 amino acids. Clones were sequenced by immunoSEQ multiplex PCR, and TCRdb holds only the in-frame ones, with some missing. The sample lists approximately 2,300,000 clones, just under 95% occurring once. The chain recombines TRBV2 with TRBJ2-3, with TRBD2 identical over 7 bases. The origin of this receptor is a man between 18 and 35 years old in good health. Some clones in this sample may be carry-over from other donors' samples. Sequenced: naive CD4+ T cells from PBMCs. Indicated subset: CD45RA+ positively selected. CDR3 amino acids: CASSEGPRERTDTQYF. CDR3 DNA: TGTGCCAGCAGTGAGGGACCGCGGGAGCGCACAGATACGCAGTATTTT.